This T cell receptor (beta chain) was identified in a study of shared clonotypes between healthy human individuals. Findings and caveats of the study: Clonotype sharing among the donors was expected to vary with sequencing depth. Researchers sampled blood only, noting tissue repertoires likely differ.

TCRdb keeps only in-frame clones here, not all; method: immunoSEQ multiplex PCR. Altogether roughly 2.2 million clones are present, just under 95% being singletons, with the ten largest covering around 0.38%. In regard to this clone: As yet, its antigen is unknown. The same CDR3 arises from other DNA sequences in this sample as well.

Germline loops: CDR1 SGDLS, CDR2 YYNGEE. The CDR3 has 14 amino acids. V lost 2 bases, J lost 5 bases, and 11 bases lay in between. The material sequenced was naive CD4+ T cells from PBMCs. Sample subset: CD45RA+ positively selected. The chain is built from TRBV9 and TRBJ2-1; no definite D call. The sequence came from a man aged 18 to 30 in good health. Some clones in this sample may be carry-over from other donors' samples. CDR3 protein: CASSVVGQNNEQFF. The CDR3 DNA is TGTGCCAGCAGCGTGGTTGGGCAAAACAATGAGCAGTTCTTC.